The rows below give T cell receptor beta chains drawn from one sample of a study of T cell repertoires in cytomegalovirus infection. Antigen specificity for these receptors is unknown. TCRdb redid the calling of the reads with MiXCR, one entry per CDR3 protein. The table shows under 450,000 distinct CDR3 sequences, with roughly a third occurring only once. Material: cultured PBMCs, obtained from culture after CMV antigen stimulation. These receptors all come from a human donor in good health (CMV status not recorded). Some clones in this sample may be carry-over from other donors' samples. The CDR3 runs from the conserved cysteine through the conserved F or W. The D gene is left open where the match is weak. A row's size may be missing; if present it is once, few, many or a size class.

J: TRBJ1-3; size: .; D: TRBD1; V: TRBV12-3/TRBV12-4; CDR3: CASSSQGMTDTIYF; DNA: TGTGCCAGCAGTTCACAGGGGATGACAGACACCATATATTTT
J: TRBJ2-7; size: few; D: TRBD2; V: TRBV6-2/TRBV6-3; CDR3: CASRPSGTYEQYF; DNA: TGTGCCAGCAGACCTAGCGGGACCTACGAGCAGTACTTC
J: TRBJ2-6; size: few; D: .; V: TRBV12-3/TRBV12-4; CDR3: CASREPGANVLTF; DNA: TGTGCCAGCAGGGAACCTGGGGCCAACGTCCTGACTTTC
J: TRBJ2-1; size: many; D: TRBD2; V: TRBV6-1; CDR3: CASSKTSDSYNEQFF; DNA: TGTGCCAGCAGTAAGACTAGCGACTCCTACAATGAGCAGTTCTTC
J: TRBJ2-5; size: few; D: .; V: TRBV6-4; CDR3: CASSEGRHRASQETQYF; DNA: TGTGCCAGCAGTGAAGGTAGACACAGGGCCTCCCAAGAGACCCAGTACTTC
J: TRBJ2-3; size: many; D: .; V: TRBV7-2; CDR3: CASSLSTDTQYF; DNA: TGTGCCAGCAGCTTAAGCACAGATACGCAGTATTTT
J: TRBJ1-2; size: .; D: .; V: TRBV7-2; CDR3: CASSLEVGAPAGYTF; DNA: TGTGCCAGCAGCTTAGAGGTGGGGGCTCCGGCAGGCTACACCTTC
J: TRBJ2-1; size: few; D: .; V: TRBV27; CDR3: CASRKLAGEQFF; DNA: TGTGCCAGCAGAAAACTAGCAGGGGAGCAGTTCTTC
J: TRBJ2-1; size: .; D: .; V: TRBV7-6; CDR3: CASSQGIGSYNEQFF; DNA: TGTGCCAGCAGCCAGGGTATAGGCTCCTACAATGAGCAGTTCTTC
J: TRBJ2-1; size: few; D: .; V: TRBV6-4; CDR3: CATSYGSVFTSYNEQFF; DNA: TGTGCCACATCCTACGGGAGTGTCTTTACCTCCTACAATGAGCAGTTCTTC
J: TRBJ2-2; size: few; D: TRBD2; V: TRBV6-6; CDR3: CASSRLAGGLNTGELFF; DNA: TGTGCCAGCAGCAGACTAGCGGGAGGTCTGAACACCGGGGAGCTGTTTTTT
J: TRBJ2-1; size: .; D: TRBD2; V: TRBV15; CDR3: CATSRDPGLAGSGSYNEQFF; DNA: TGTGCCACCAGCAGAGATCCGGGACTAGCGGGAAGTGGATCCTACAATGAGCAGTTCTTC
J: TRBJ2-2; size: many; D: .; V: TRBV7-2; CDR3: CASSLRRAGNTGELFF; DNA: TGTGCCAGCAGCCTCAGGAGGGCCGGGAACACCGGGGAGCTGTTTTTT
J: TRBJ2-3; size: .; D: TRBD1; V: TRBV24-1; CDR3: CATSEPTGGSDTQYF; DNA: TGTGCCACCAGTGAGCCCACAGGGGGCTCAGATACGCAGTATTTT
J: TRBJ2-4; size: .; D: TRBD1; V: TRBV6-2/TRBV6-3; CDR3: CASSYQGDIQYF; DNA: TGTGCCAGCAGTTACCAGGGGGACATTCAGTACTTC
J: TRBJ2-3; size: .; D: .; V: TRBV6-1; CDR3: CASKSGPTDTQYF; DNA: TGTGCCAGTAAGAGCGGACCCACAGATACGCAGTATTTT
J: TRBJ1-3; size: .; D: TRBD1; V: TRBV7-6; CDR3: CASTHGTGSGNTIYF; DNA: TGTGCCAGCACACACGGGACAGGGAGTGGAAACACCATATATTTT
J: TRBJ1-5; size: .; D: .; V: TRBV19; CDR3: CASSAARGGNQPQHF; DNA: TGTGCCAGTAGTGCCGCAAGGGGAGGCAATCAGCCCCAGCATTTT
J: TRBJ2-3; size: .; D: .; V: TRBV20-1; CDR3: CSARDSGLGTDTQYF; DNA: TGCAGTGCTAGAGATTCAGGGCTCGGCACAGATACGCAGTATTTT
J: TRBJ2-1; size: many; D: .; V: TRBV7-9; CDR3: CAIALHNEQFF; DNA: TGTGCCATCGCACTGCACAATGAGCAGTTCTTC
J: TRBJ2-1; size: .; D: TRBD2; V: TRBV7-2; CDR3: CASSSSGRAGFEFF; DNA: TGTGCCAGCAGCAGTAGCGGGAGGGCCGGGTTCGAGTTCTTC
J: TRBJ1-1; size: .; D: .; V: TRBV5-4; CDR3: CASSGGGKSGDTEAFF; DNA: TGTGCCAGCAGCGGGGGGGGTAAGTCAGGGGACACTGAAGCTTTCTTT
J: TRBJ2-4; size: few; D: .; V: TRBV7-9; CDR3: CASSHHQDKNIQYF; DNA: TGTGCCAGCAGCCATCATCAGGACAAAAACATTCAGTACTTC
J: TRBJ1-4; size: few; D: .; V: TRBV19; CDR3: CASSISATTNEKLFF; DNA: TGTGCCAGTAGTATAAGCGCAACAACTAATGAAAAACTGTTTTTT
J: TRBJ1-2; size: once; D: .; V: TRBV9; CDR3: CASSVEGSAYGYTF; DNA: TGTGCCAGCAGCGTAGAGGGCAGCGCCTATGGCTACACCTTC
J: TRBJ1-2; size: many; D: .; V: TRBV7-2; CDR3: CASSLDAGYGYTF; DNA: TGTGCCAGCAGCTTAGACGCGGGATATGGCTACACCTTC
J: TRBJ2-1; size: .; D: .; V: TRBV11-3; CDR3: CASSQGRKKIYNEQFF; DNA: TGTGCCAGCAGCCAAGGACGCAAGAAAATCTACAATGAGCAGTTCTTC
J: TRBJ2-2; size: .; D: TRBD1; V: TRBV7-3; CDR3: CASSWDRGTGELFF; DNA: TGTGCCAGCAGCTGGGACAGGGGGACCGGGGAGCTGTTTTTT
J: TRBJ1-2; size: .; D: .; V: TRBV20-1; CDR3: CSARATLRATGGIGEGYTF; DNA: TGCAGTGCTAGAGCCACTCTGAGGGCGACGGGGGGGATTGGCGAAGGCTACACCTTC
J: TRBJ2-5; size: .; D: TRBD1; V: TRBV5-1; CDR3: CASSSLGTDQKETQYF; DNA: TGCGCCAGTTCCTCGCTGGGGACAGACCAGAAAGAGACCCAGTACTTC
J: TRBJ1-5; size: few; D: .; V: TRBV7-2; CDR3: CASSLEGGARGQPQHF; DNA: TGTGCCAGCAGCTTAGAGGGGGGGGCGCGTGGTCAGCCCCAGCATTTT
J: TRBJ1-5; size: few; D: .; V: TRBV12-3/TRBV12-4; CDR3: CASSLNRDRSYSNQPQHF; DNA: TGTGCCAGCAGTTTAAATAGGGACCGCTCTTATAGCAATCAGCCCCAGCATTTT
J: TRBJ2-1; size: .; D: TRBD2; V: TRBV7-8; CDR3: CASSVGTSGMGSYNEQFF; DNA: TGTGCCAGCAGCGTTGGGACTAGCGGGATGGGCTCCTACAATGAGCAGTTCTTC
J: TRBJ2-3; size: once; D: .; V: TRBV24-1; CDR3: CATRPGPGAFTDTQYF; DNA: TGTGCCACCAGACCGGGACCCGGTGCTTTCACAGATACGCAGTATTTT
J: TRBJ2-5; size: .; D: TRBD2; V: TRBV24-1; CDR3: CATRRLAEVETQYF; DNA: TGTGCCACCAGACGTCTAGCGGAAGTAGAGACCCAGTACTTC
J: TRBJ2-2; size: .; D: .; V: TRBV2; CDR3: CASSGWARGNTGELFF; DNA: TGTGCCAGCAGTGGGTGGGCCCGCGGGAACACCGGGGAGCTGTTTTTT
J: TRBJ1-5; size: few; D: TRBD1; V: TRBV6-6; CDR3: CASSRDRDSNQPQHF; DNA: TGTGCCAGCAGTCGGGACAGGGATAGCAATCAGCCCCAGCATTTT
J: TRBJ2-4; size: .; D: .; V: TRBV28; CDR3: CASSPQLAKNIQYF; DNA: TGTGCCAGCAGCCCACAGCTAGCCAAAAACATTCAGTACTTC
J: TRBJ2-2; size: few; D: TRBD2; V: TRBV4-1; CDR3: CASSQVLAGVPNTGELFF; DNA: TGCGCCAGCAGCCAAGTTCTAGCGGGAGTCCCGAACACCGGGGAGCTGTTTTTT
J: TRBJ2-7; size: .; D: .; V: TRBV20-1; CDR3: CSARVYLSYEQYF; DNA: TGCAGTGCTAGAGTGTACTTATCCTACGAGCAGTACTTC
J: TRBJ1-4; size: .; D: .; V: TRBV3-1; CDR3: CASSTRTAVNEKLFF; DNA: TGTGCCAGCAGCACTCGGACGGCCGTAAATGAAAAACTGTTTTTT
J: TRBJ2-7; size: many; D: .; V: TRBV28; CDR3: CASSFLPRQPHEQYF; DNA: TGTGCCAGCAGTTTTCTACCACGACAGCCCCACGAGCAGTACTTC
J: TRBJ2-3; size: .; D: .; V: TRBV12-3/TRBV12-4; CDR3: CASSWRRLGTDTQYF; DNA: TGTGCCAGCAGTTGGCGGCGGCTGGGCACAGATACGCAGTATTTT
J: TRBJ2-5; size: many; D: TRBD1; V: TRBV24-1; CDR3: CATSEGTGVETQYF; DNA: TGTGCCACCAGTGAGGGGACAGGGGTAGAGACCCAGTACTTC
J: TRBJ2-1; size: once; D: .; V: TRBV5-3; CDR3: CASSLRSGRSYNEQFF; DNA: TGTGCCAGCAGCTTACGTAGCGGCCGCTCCTACAATGAGCAGTTCTTC
J: TRBJ1-2; size: .; D: TRBD1; V: TRBV6-6; CDR3: CASSTVALGQDQGYTF; DNA: TGTGCCAGCAGTACCGTCGCCCTCGGACAGGATCAAGGCTACACCTTC